Sequencing of this T cell receptor (beta chain) was carried out in a study of PD-1 blockade in mismatch repair-deficient tumors. Germline CDR1 reads SGHNT; CDR2 reads YYREEE (reference sequence). Losses at the gene ends were 4 bases for V and 6 bases for J; bases not matched to a gene: 7. CDR3 length equals 16 residues. Libraries were prepared by immunoSEQ multiplex PCR; TCRdb keeps only in-frame clonotypes and omits some of them. The repertoire has around 9,400 clones, 85% of them found once; the top ten carry 0.9% to 1%. TCR sequencing covered three patients who responded to pembrolizumab. The sequences come from PBMCs, collected roughly 46 weeks after starting pembrolizumab. The J gene is TRBJ2-1, the V gene TRBV5-4; the match to TRBD2 covers 13 bases. The source is an adult with mismatch repair-deficient cancer. CDR3 DNA: TGTGCCAGCAGCGCTACCGGGACTAGCGGGGCCAATGAGCAGTTCTTC. Translated: CASSATGTSGANEQFF.